This T cell receptor (beta chain) was identified in a study of T cell repertoires in aging, cancer and after chemotherapy. In the study overall: Donor ages fell into six groups from 30 or younger up to 70 or older. Glioblastoma patients receiving temozolomide-based therapy gave paired samples before and after chemotherapy.

Study-wide findings and caveats: In each cancer cohort, median generation probability increased across chemotherapy, suggesting thymic output rebounded. In cancer patients, declining TCR diversity with age involved lost richness and lost evenness.

In its sample, this clonotype is medium-sized. The antigen is unknown. Amplification of TCR beta used genomic DNA extracted from peripheral blood. Multiplex touch-down PCR with TRB-A/B primers amplified rearranged V-D-J TRB sequences. TCRdb itself ran the multiplex PCR reads through MiXCR, one entry per CDR3 protein. The sample has roughly 5,300 distinct CDR3 sequences; roughly 26% are singletons. The CDR3 is 14 amino acids. The germline V gene has CDR1 LNHDA and CDR2 SQIVND (reference sequence). Trimming cost V 8 bases and J 0 bases, with 11 bases left between them. Sample: blood. This sequence joins TRBV19 and TRBJ2-1; no clear D. The TCR originated in a human donor with a solid tumor. In nucleotides, the CDR3 is TGTGCCAGTGAGGTGGGCAACTCCTACAATGAGCAGTTCTTC. Translating gives CASEVGNSYNEQFF.